This TCR beta chain originates from a study of PD-1 blockade in classical Hodgkin lymphoma. Turning to the study itself: Patients were given intravenous nivolumab, 3 mg/kg, every 2 weeks. Study-level points and caveats: Healthy donors were reported to have higher baseline TCR diversity than newly diagnosed patients.

Method: immunoSEQ multiplex PCR; TCRdb's copy keeps in-frame clones and lacks some. This table has over 85,000 clones, 80% to 90% appearing once. The germline CDR1 and CDR2 sequences are MDHEN and SYDVKM. V dropped 8 bases and J dropped 0 bases, with 15 bases sitting between them. The CDR3 runs 15 residues. Each patient experienced a relapse that followed autologous stem cell transplantation, and brentuximab vedotin exposure varied. This clone was detected only a few times. The antigen remains undetermined. This TCR came from a human donor with classical Hodgkin lymphoma. The chain uses TRBV28 and TRBJ2-3; D remains ambiguous. The sequences come from peripheral blood mononuclear cells (PBMCs), collected before the second cycle of nivolumab. The CDR3 coding sequence is TGTGCCAGCCCAAAAGCAGCATCTAGCACAGATACGCAGTATTTT. Its protein is CASPKAASSTDTQYF. Combining the CDR3 with reference TRBV28 and TRBJ2-3 gives the whole variable domain DVKVTQSSRYLVKRTGEKVFLECVQDMDHENMFWYRQDPGLGLRLIYFSYDVKMKEKGDIPEGYSVSREKKERFSLILESASTNQTSMYLCASPKAASSTDTQYFGPGTRLTVL.